Listed below are T cell receptor beta chains from one sample, sequenced in a study of graft-versus-host responses after intestinal transplantation. Sequencing was performed with immunoSEQ multiplex PCR; in TCRdb, only in-frame clones are kept and a portion is missing. The sample carries approximately 90,000 clones, 75% to 95% recorded once. The antigens of these receptors remain unknown. The input for sequencing was unstimulated CD8+ T cells sorted from spleen or lymph node cells, taken before intestinal transplant. The receptors stem from a human donor who received an intestinal transplant. Each CDR3 is given with its conserved first and last residue. The order of the fields is clone size, V gene, J gene, D gene, CDR3 length, CDR3 DNA, CDR3 protein. The D gene is left open where the match is weak. The size of a clone is reported for some rows only, either as once, few or many, or as a class for expanded clones.

NA,TRBV14,TRBJ2-5,NA,14,TGTGCCAGCAGCCAAGATGCGGGGTTGGAGACCCAGTACTTC,CASSQDAGLETQYF
NA,TRBV7-9,TRBJ2-3,NA,17,TGTGCCAGCAGCTTAGCGCGAATTAACCCTCAGACAGATACGCAGTATTTT,CASSLARINPQTDTQYF
NA,TRBV27,TRBJ2-1,TRBD2,16,TGTGCCAGCAGTTTATGGTCCAGCGGGGGCCCGAATGAGCAGTTCTTC,CASSLWSSGGPNEQFF
NA,TRBV23-1,TRBJ2-2,NA,10,TGCGCCAGCGGTACCGGGGAGCTGTTTTTT,CASGTGELFF
NA,TRBV11-2,TRBJ2-7,TRBD2,16,TGTGCCAGCAGCTTAGTTGGACTAGAAGAGAGAGGCGAGCAGTACTTC,CASSLVGLEERGEQYF
NA,TRBV11-2,TRBJ1-2,NA,13,TGTGCCAGCAGCTTAGAGGGGGACTATGGCTACACCTTC,CASSLEGDYGYTF
NA,TRBV15,TRBJ2-1,TRBD2,16,TGTGCCACCAGCCCTGTGCCAGCGGGGATATACAATGAGCAGTTCTTC,CATSPVPAGIYNEQFF
NA,TRBV10-1,TRBJ2-3,TRBD2,16,TGCGCCAGCAGGGCTTCAACGGGGGGGCCGGGAGATACGCAGTATTTT,CASRASTGGPGDTQYF
NA,TRBV4-2,TRBJ2-1,NA,13,TGTGCCAGCAGCCAGGACCTCACTGAAGAGCAGTTCTTC,CASSQDLTEEQFF
NA,TRBV7-9,TRBJ1-1,TRBD1,15,TGTGCCAGCAGCCCGGGACAGGGGGCGCGAACTGAAGCTTTCTTT,CASSPGQGARTEAFF
NA,TRBV2,TRBJ1-3,TRBD1,17,TGTGCCAGCGGGGACAGGGAAAGCGGTGGATCTGGAAACACCATATATTTT,CASGDRESGGSGNTIYF
NA,TRBV2,TRBJ1-1,NA,13,TGTGCCAGCAGTGAACCGGGGACCCGTGAAGCTTTCTTT,CASSEPGTREAFF
NA,TRBV30,TRBJ2-2,TRBD2,13,TGTGCCTGGACTAGCGGGAACACCGGGGAGCTGTTTTTT,CAWTSGNTGELFF
few,TRBV5-3,TRBJ1-1,NA,16,TGTGCCAGAAGCTTGGTGTACAGCCTTGAACGTAGGGCAGCTTTCTTT,CARSLVYSLERRAAFF
NA,TRBV6-5,TRBJ2-5,NA,14,TGTGCCAGCAGTAACCGGGAGTGGTGGGAGACCCAGTACTTC,CASSNREWWETQYF
NA,TRBV27,TRBJ2-7,TRBD2,15,TGTGCCAGCAGTTACTATAGCGGGAGTTCCTACGAGCAGTACTTC,CASSYYSGSSYEQYF
once,TRBV27,TRBJ2-7,TRBD1,16,TGTGCCAGCAGTCCCACCCCGACAGGGGCCGTGTACGAGCAGTACTTC,CASSPTPTGAVYEQYF
NA,TRBV6-1,TRBJ2-7,TRBD2,15,TGTGCCAGCAGTGAAGTGAGCGGGGGCGGCTACGAGCAGTACTTC,CASSEVSGGGYEQYF